The T cell receptor (beta chain) under discussion was sequenced for a study of cytomegalovirus exposure and HLA in healthy donors. Study-level points and caveats: Across donors, most TCRs were seen rarely, yet some public ones were widespread. A later analysis found first-cohort TCR clusters tended to co-occur in the 110 or so validation repertoires. Published work reported that the classifier diagnosed cytomegalovirus status with high specificity and sensitivity.

About this clone itself: Its cognate antigen is unknown.

The CDR3 covers 14 residues. Trimming pared 2 bases from V and 8 bases from J, leaving 11 bases between. Germline V gene data show CDR1 as SGHRS and CDR2 as YFSETQ. Generated by immunoSEQ multiplex PCR, the TCRdb table keeps only in-frame clones and is missing some. The profile shows about 140,000 clones, almost 85% of them singletons. Sequenced: PBMCs. This chain links TRBV5-1 with TRBJ1-6; D is undetermined. This clonotype was obtained from a man aged 25 to 40 in good health and CMV-seropositive. The CDR3 is CASSFGELDSPLHF. In DNA, the CDR3 is TGCGCCAGCAGCTTCGGGGAACTCGATTCACCCCTCCACTTT.